Listed below are T cell receptor beta chains from one sample, sequenced in a study of T cell repertoires in cytomegalovirus infection. TCRdb reprocessed the reads via MiXCR and lists one record per CDR3 protein. This table has just under 550,000 distinct CDR3 sequences, roughly 29% appearing once. Sequences were obtained from PBMCs. The receptors were sampled from a human donor in good health (CMV status not recorded). Some clones in this sample may be carry-over from other donors' samples. Each CDR3 is given with its conserved first and last residue. A D gene is named only where the DNA matches it firmly. Size tells how often a clone was seen (once, few, many) or the class of an expanded clone, and some rows leave it out.

15,.,TRBV14,TRBJ2-2,.,TGTGCCAGCAGCCAAGTCAGGGGCGGCACCGGGGAGCTGTCTTTT,CASSQVRGGTGELSF
18,.,TRBV11-3,TRBJ2-2,TRBD2,TGTGCCAGCAGCTTATGGTCCGGGACTAGCGAGAACACCGGGGAGCTGTTTTTT,CASSLWSGTSENTGELFF
19,many,TRBV7-8,TRBJ1-6,.,TGTGCCAGCAGCCCAGATTTAGCATCCAGGAGCTCCTATAATTCACCCCTCCACTTT,CASSPDLASRSSYNSPLHF
11,.,TRBV12-3/TRBV12-4,TRBJ2-5,.,TGTGCCAGCAGAGAGCAGGGTATCCAGTACTTC,CASREQGIQYF
13,few,TRBV6-6,TRBJ2-2,.,TGTGCCAGCAGTTACTCGCTGACCTGGGAGCTGTTTTTT,CASSYSLTWELFF
15,.,TRBV28,TRBJ1-6,TRBD1,TGTGCCAGCAGAGAGGGGGCGTTTAGGAATTCACCCCTCCACTTT,CASREGAFRNSPLHF
14,.,TRBV7-2,TRBJ2-1,.,TGTGCCAGCAGCTTAGTTAAGGGGAACAATGAGCAGTTCTTC,CASSLVKGNNEQFF
16,.,TRBV30,TRBJ2-2,.,TGTGCCTGGAGTGCGATTGGGGATTGGGACACCGGGGAGCTGTTTTTT,CAWSAIGDWDTGELFF
14,.,TRBV10-3,TRBJ1-1,.,TGTGCCATCAGTGAGTCACAAGACAGCACTGAAGCTTTCTTT,CAISESQDSTEAFF
15,.,TRBV2,TRBJ1-4,.,TGTGCCAGCAGTGGGGGGTACATCGGGACTGAAAAACTGTTTTTT,CASSGGYIGTEKLFF
17,many,TRBV7-2,TRBJ1-2,TRBD1,TGTGCCAGCAGCTTAGCGCCTGGACAGGGGGGGGCTTATGGCTACACCTTC,CASSLAPGQGGAYGYTF
17,few,TRBV24-1,TRBJ2-1,.,TGTGCCACCAGTGATCCGGGGATGGCGGGTGCCTACAATGAGCAGTTCTTC,CATSDPGMAGAYNEQFF
15,.,TRBV20-1,TRBJ2-2,.,TGCAGTGCTAGTCACGCAGGTGCGGACACCGGGGAGCTGTTTTTT,CSASHAGADTGELFF
17,.,TRBV6-6,TRBJ2-7,TRBD2,TGTGCCAGCAGTGCACCCCGTGGGACTAGCGGGGGCTACGAGCAGTACTTC,CASSAPRGTSGGYEQYF
13,few,TRBV2,TRBJ1-2,.,TGTGCCAGGGAGGGAGGATCCAACTATGGCTACACCTTC,CAREGGSNYGYTF
16,few,TRBV5-1,TRBJ2-1,TRBD2,TGCGCCAGCAGCTTGGTGGAAACTAGCGGTCCCCTCGGGCAGTTCTTC,CASSLVETSGPLGQFF
15,few,TRBV11-3,TRBJ2-1,.,TGTGCCAGCAGCCGCCGGGGGACCACTCCAGAGAAGCAGTTCTTC,CASSRRGTTPEKQFF
15,many,TRBV7-2,TRBJ2-3,TRBD2,TGTGCCAGCAGTCAAACGGGACTAGCAACAGATACGCAGTATTTT,CASSQTGLATDTQYF
12,.,TRBV30,TRBJ1-2,.,TGTGCCTTGGATTTTGTACAGGTTGGCTACACCTTC,CALDFVQVGYTF
16,.,TRBV7-8,TRBJ2-5,TRBD1,TGTGCCAGCAGCTTTAGACAGGGGGCACGGCAAGAGACCCAGTACTTC,CASSFRQGARQETQYF
14,.,TRBV11-2,TRBJ1-1,.,TGTGCCAGCAGCTTTGGATTAAAGAACACTGAAGCTTTCTTT,CASSFGLKNTEAFF
18,few,TRBV10-3,TRBJ2-5,.,TGTGCCATCAGTGAGTCGTTACCAAGAGCCACCGTCTATGAGACCCAGTACTTC,CAISESLPRATVYETQYF
19,many,TRBV7-2,TRBJ2-3,TRBD2,TGTGCCAGCAGCTTAGTGGCTAGCGGGAGCGCATTTAGCACAGATACGCAGTATTTT,CASSLVASGSAFSTDTQYF
17,.,TRBV14,TRBJ1-3,.,TGTGCCAGCAGCCAAGAAGACAGACAGGCCTCTGGAAACACCATATATTTT,CASSQEDRQASGNTIYF
13,.,TRBV19,TRBJ1-4,.,TGCCCTCCCCCCGGGGCCGGAAATGAAAAACTGTTTTTT,CPPPGAGNEKLFF
18,many,TRBV7-3,TRBJ2-5,.,TGTGCCAGCAGCTTAAAAGGGGGGGGTGCTACGTACCAAGAGACCCAGTACTTC,CASSLKGGGATYQETQYF
15,.,TRBV4-3,TRBJ1-6,.,TGCGCCAGCAGCCAAGCCGGGAGCTATAATTCACCCCTCCACTTT,CASSQAGSYNSPLHF
15,.,TRBV4-1,TRBJ2-3,.,TGCGCCAGCAGCCATGGCGGAAGTGCCACAGATACGCAGTATTTT,CASSHGGSATDTQYF
17,.,TRBV19,TRBJ2-1,.,TGTGCCAGTAGTATCCTCCACAGGAGTCCCTCCTACAATGAGCAGTTCTTC,CASSILHRSPSYNEQFF
13,many,TRBV7-8,TRBJ2-1,.,TGTGCCAGCAGCTGGAGGGGTGAGGGTGAGCAGTTCTTC,CASSWRGEGEQFF
14,.,TRBV7-9,TRBJ1-4,.,TGTGCCAGCAGCGAGGGGGGAACTAATGAAAAACTGTTTTTT,CASSEGGTNEKLFF
17,.,TRBV5-1,TRBJ2-1,.,TGCGCCAGCAGTGGGGCTAGCGCCAAGATATTTTACAATGAGCAGTTCTTC,CASSGASAKIFYNEQFF
14,.,TRBV9,TRBJ2-1,TRBD2,TGTGCCAGCAGCGCGGCCGGGACTAGCGATGAGCAGTTCTTC,CASSAAGTSDEQFF
11,.,TRBV6-1,TRBJ2-3,.,TGTGCCAGCAGGGCTACAGATACGCAGTATTTT,CASRATDTQYF
15,few,TRBV29-1,TRBJ2-1,.,TGCAGCGCTCACTCCCAGGCTACTCATTGGGTTTGGCAGTTCTTC,CSAHSQATHWVWQFF
16,.,TRBV7-6,TRBJ2-1,TRBD2,TGTGCCAGCAGCTTCACTAGCGGGAGGGCCTCGGGTGAGCAGTTCTTC,CASSFTSGRASGEQFF
17,few,TRBV6-1,TRBJ2-3,TRBD1,TGTGCCAGCAGTCAGTCCGGACAGGGGAAGATTACAGATACGCAGTATTTT,CASSQSGQGKITDTQYF
15,.,TRBV19,TRBJ2-1,.,TGTGCCAGTAGTATAATTGCTAGCCTGGTCAATGAGCAGTTCTTC,CASSIIASLVNEQFF
19,few,TRBV28,TRBJ2-2,TRBD2,TGTGCCAGCAGTAGGGGACTGACACCCTTAGCGGGATACACCGGGGAGCTGTTTTTT,CASSRGLTPLAGYTGELFF
14,few,TRBV5-3,TRBJ2-1,TRBD2,TGTGCCAGCCGGGGACTAGCGGGAGCCAATGAGCAGTTCTTC,CASRGLAGANEQFF
14,few,TRBV12-3/TRBV12-4,TRBJ2-2,.,TGTGCCAGCAGTTTGGACAGACACACCGGGGAGCTGTTTTTT,CASSLDRHTGELFF
15,once,TRBV2,TRBJ2-2,.,TGTGCCAGCAGTGAAGAGGGCAGGGGCACCGGGGAGCTGTTTTTT,CASSEEGRGTGELFF
12,.,TRBV14,TRBJ1-6,.,TGTGCCAGCAGCCAGGGGGGCCTACCCCTCCACTTT,CASSQGGLPLHF
14,.,TRBV4-3,TRBJ1-5,.,TGCGCCAGCAGCCAAGACAGGGGCAATCAGCCCCAGCATTTT,CASSQDRGNQPQHF
14,many,TRBV7-2,TRBJ1-3,.,TGTGCCAGCAGCTTTGGGGGTGTCGGAAACACCATATATTTT,CASSFGGVGNTIYF
14,.,TRBV7-3,TRBJ1-1,.,TGTGCCAGCAGCTGGCCGCAGATGAACACTGAAGCTTTCTTT,CASSWPQMNTEAFF
13,many,TRBV28,TRBJ2-1,.,TGTGCCAGCAGTTTATCTATCTACAATGAGCAGTTCTTC,CASSLSIYNEQFF
14,few,TRBV4-1,TRBJ2-1,TRBD1,TGCGCCAGCAGCCTCACAGGGGCCAACAATGAGCAGTTCTTC,CASSLTGANNEQFF
15,few,TRBV28,TRBJ2-6,.,TGTGCCAGCAGTTTTTTTGCCTCTGGGGCCAACGTCCTGACTTTC,CASSFFASGANVLTF
15,.,TRBV7-2,TRBJ2-7,.,TGTGCCAGCAGCTTTGGGGGGACTTACTACAATGAGCAGTACTTC,CASSFGGTYYNEQYF
14,few,TRBV5-6,TRBJ2-7,.,TGTGCCAGCAGCCGGGTACTAGCCTCCTACGAGCAGTACTTC,CASSRVLASYEQYF